A single sample is the source of the 7 T cell receptor beta chains below, sequenced in a study of T-cell memory formation after mild COVID-19. One entry per CDR3 protein, called by TCRdb with MiXCR from the 5' RACE reads. The table includes approximately 240,000 distinct CDR3 sequences, around 15% detected once. The sequenced sample consisted of PBMCs or a T cell subset sorted from them (not recorded which). These receptor sequences come from a man between 18 and 29 years old who had mild COVID-19 (a few samples of this study predate the infection). Cell type and time point are not known.

This clonotype was counted between two and nine times. J is TRBJ2-5 and V is TRBV7-2; weak D call: TRBD2 (5 bases). Germline V lookup: CDR1 SGHTA, CDR2 FQGNSA. This CDR3 spans 15 amino acids. The V gene lost 4 bases and the J gene lost 4 bases, with 16 bases spanning the gap. CDR3 in amino acids: CASSSRVSKGETQYF. The CDR3 region has the DNA TGTGCCAGCAGCTCGAGGGTCTCAAAAGGAGAGACCCAGTACTTC.

V is TRBV4-1 and J is TRBJ1-6, with 8 bases lining up with TRBD1. The CDR3 is 14 residues long. Trimming cost V 6 bases and J 10 bases; bases outside gene matches: 8. The germline V gene has CDR1 MGHRA and CDR2 YSYEKL. CDR3 nucleotide sequence: TGCGCCAGCAGTCGCGGGACAGGCGACTCACCCCTCCACTTT. This translates into CASSRGTGDSPLHF.

The rearrangement joins TRBV7-2 to TRBJ1-6; D possibly corresponds to TRBD1 (6 bases). This CDR3 is 15 amino acids long. V gave up 3 bases and J gave up 8 bases, with 14 bases separating them. CDR1 is SGHTA, CDR2 FQGNSA, per germline. This CDR3 reads CASSFRTEGDSPLHF. CDR3 DNA sequence: TGTGCCAGCAGCTTCCGGACAGAAGGGGATTCACCCCTCCACTTT.

J is TRBJ2-5 and V is TRBV20-1, with D unresolved. Trimming took off 0 bases at V and 2 bases at J, with 4 bases between the two ends. CDR1 is DFQATT, CDR2 SNEGSKA, per germline (reference sequence). The CDR3 is 12 amino acids. The CDR3 DNA reads TGCAGTGCTAGAGACGGGCAAGAGACCCAGTACTTC. Amino acid sequence: CSARDGQETQYF.

This clonotype occurred a few times. The CDR3 DNA sequence: TGTGCCAGCAGCCTGGGACAGGGCGCTAACTATGGCTACACCTTC. Translation gives CASSLGQGANYGYTF. The chain couples TRBV7-2 to TRBJ1-2, with TRBD1 matching over 9 bases. Germline lookup yields CDR1 SGHTA and CDR2 FQGNSA. Losses at the gene ends were 5 bases for V and 0 bases for J; bases not matched to a gene: 4. The CDR3 runs 15 residues.

This clonotype has just a few counts. The chain uses TRBV12-3 or TRBV12-4 and TRBJ1-1; D might be TRBD1 (5 bases). This CDR3 has 15 amino acids. Trimming cost V 6 bases and J 0 bases, with 14 bases left between them. CDR3 region: CASSPGGPMNTEAFF. Here the CDR3 DNA reads TGTGCCAGCAGCCCCGGGGGACCCATGAACACTGAAGCTTTCTTT.

The V gene is TRBV6-8, the J gene TRBJ2-7; no clear D gene. Between the trimmed V and J ends, which lost 2 bases and 2 bases, there was a span of 4 bases. CDR1 and CDR2 (germline): MNHGY, SAAAGT. The length of the CDR3 is 12 residues. The DNA for the CDR3 is TGTGCCAGCAGTTACCCGCCCTACGAGCAGTACGTC. Its protein product is CASSYPPYEQYV.